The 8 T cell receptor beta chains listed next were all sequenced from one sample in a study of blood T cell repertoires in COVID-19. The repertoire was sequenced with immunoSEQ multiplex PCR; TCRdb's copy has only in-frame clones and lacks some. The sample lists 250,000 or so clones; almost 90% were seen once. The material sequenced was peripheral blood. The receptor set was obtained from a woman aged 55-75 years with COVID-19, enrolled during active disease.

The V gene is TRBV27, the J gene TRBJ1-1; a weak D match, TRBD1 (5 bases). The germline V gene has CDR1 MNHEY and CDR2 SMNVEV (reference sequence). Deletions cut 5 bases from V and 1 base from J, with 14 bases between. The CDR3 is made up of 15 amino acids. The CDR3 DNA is TGTGCCAGCAGTCCGACCGGGACTACGAACACTGAAGCTTTCTTT. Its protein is CASSPTGTTNTEAFF.

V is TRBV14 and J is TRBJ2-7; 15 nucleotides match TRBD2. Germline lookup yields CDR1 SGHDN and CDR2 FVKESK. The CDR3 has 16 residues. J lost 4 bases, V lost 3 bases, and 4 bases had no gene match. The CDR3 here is CASSHGLAGGPYEQYF. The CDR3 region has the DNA TGTGCCAGCAGCCACGGACTAGCGGGGGGGCCGTACGAGCAGTACTTC.

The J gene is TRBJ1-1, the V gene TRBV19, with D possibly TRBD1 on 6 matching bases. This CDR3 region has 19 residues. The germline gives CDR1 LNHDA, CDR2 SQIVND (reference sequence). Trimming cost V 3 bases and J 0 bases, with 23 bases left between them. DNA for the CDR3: TGTGCCAGTAGTATCCACCAGTGGGGGCGGAAGTCGATGAACACTGAAGCTTTCTTT. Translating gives CASSIHQWGRKSMNTEAFF.

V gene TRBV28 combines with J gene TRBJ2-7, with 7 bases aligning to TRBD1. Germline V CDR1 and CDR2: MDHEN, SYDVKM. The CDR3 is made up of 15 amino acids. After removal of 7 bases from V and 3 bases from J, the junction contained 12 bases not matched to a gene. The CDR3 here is CASTLRRTGVYEQYF. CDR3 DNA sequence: TGTGCCAGCACCCTAAGGAGAACAGGGGTCTACGAGCAGTACTTC.

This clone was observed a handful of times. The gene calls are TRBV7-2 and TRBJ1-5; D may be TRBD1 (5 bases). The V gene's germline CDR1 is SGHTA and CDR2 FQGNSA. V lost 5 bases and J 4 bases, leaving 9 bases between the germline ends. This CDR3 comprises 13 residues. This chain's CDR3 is CASSAGKNQPQHF. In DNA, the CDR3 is TGTGCCAGCAGCGCAGGGAAGAATCAGCCCCAGCATTTT.

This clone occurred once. Here the CDR3 DNA reads TGTGCCAGCAGTCGGCAGGGGTTACAGCCCCAGCATTTT. It yields the protein CASSRQGLQPQHF. This chain connects TRBV2 to TRBJ1-5, with D perhaps matching TRBD1 (6 bases). V shed 5 bases and J shed 7 bases, with 12 bases lying between them. Germline V gene sequence: CDR1 SNHLY, CDR2 FYNNEI. This CDR3 has 13 amino acids. Combining the CDR3 with reference TRBV2 and TRBJ1-5 gives the whole variable domain EPEVTQTPSHQVTQMGQEVILRCVPISNHLYFYWYRQILGQKVEFLVSFYNNEISEKSEIFDDQFSVERPDGSNFTLKIRSTKLEDSAMYFCASSRQGLQPQHFGDGTRLSIL.

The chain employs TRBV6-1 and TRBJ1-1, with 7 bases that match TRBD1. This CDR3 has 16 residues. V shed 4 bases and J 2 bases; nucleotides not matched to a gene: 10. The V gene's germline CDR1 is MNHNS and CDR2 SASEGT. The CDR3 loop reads CASSGRPGQRNTEAFF. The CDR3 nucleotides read TGTGCCAGCAGTGGTCGACCGGGACAGAGAAACACTGAAGCTTTCTTT.

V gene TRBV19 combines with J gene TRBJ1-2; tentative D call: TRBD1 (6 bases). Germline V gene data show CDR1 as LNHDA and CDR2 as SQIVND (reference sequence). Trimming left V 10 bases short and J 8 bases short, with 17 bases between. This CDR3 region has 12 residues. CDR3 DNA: TGTGCCACTAAGGGGACACTTTGGGGCTACACCTTC. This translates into CATKGTLWGYTF.